This entry describes one T cell receptor beta chain. Its antigen remains unidentified. V lost 4 bases to trimming and J lost 3 bases; unmatched junction nucleotides: 2. The CDR3 runs to 13 residues. The germline V gene encodes CDR1 LGHNA and CDR2 YNFKEQ. TCRdb's copy holds only in-frame clones and misses some; the assay was immunoSEQ multiplex PCR. Of about 54,000 clones listed, 86% are singletons. This specimen belongs to a study of a mutant IDH1 vaccine in newly diagnosed glioma. Study-level information: Once 4-6 weeks had passed after radiotherapy alone, vaccination started, or it started with temozolomide cycles. Patients arrived already treated with radiotherapy, temozolomide, or both, most having had both.

As to time point: week 35, safety follow-up. Each dose delivered 300 ug of mutant IDH1 20-mer peptide subcutaneously with imiquimod. The sample in question was PBMCs, obtained from a glioma patient whose treatment included an IDH1 peptide vaccine. This chain uses TRBV4-2 with TRBJ2-7, with 8 bases aligning to TRBD2. This sequence was found in a man in his forties with glioma. The CDR3 sequence: CASSRTSGYEQYF. The CDR3, as DNA: TGTGCCAGCAGCCGAACTAGCGGCTACGAGCAGTACTTC.